These 8 T cell receptor beta chains came from one sample sequenced in a study of T cell repertoires in cytomegalovirus infection. In TCRdb, the reads were re-called with MiXCR into one record per CDR3 protein. The table shows about 110,000 distinct CDR3 sequences, with under 50% occurring only once. The antigens these receptors bind are not known. Sequencing was performed on CD8+ T cells from cultured PBMCs, taken from culture after CMV antigen stimulation. The receptors come from a human donor in good health (CMV status not recorded). Some clones in this sample may be carry-over from other donors' samples.

This clonotype was picked up a small number of times. This chain joins TRBV19 and TRBJ1-1; unclear D gene. The germline gives CDR1 LNHDA, CDR2 SQIVND (reference sequence). The CDR3 has 13 residues. V lost 1 base, J lost 1 base, and 4 bases lay in between. CDR3 in amino acids: CASSIGWNTEAFF. The CDR3 DNA is TGTGCCAGTAGTATAGGGTGGAACACTGAAGCTTTCTTT.

This rearrangement joins TRBV5-6 to TRBJ1-5; no clear D gene. Deletions cut 3 bases from V and 9 bases from J, with 13 bases between. From germline, CDR1 is SGHDT and CDR2 YYEEEE. The CDR3 is 13 residues long. CDR3 amino acids: CASSSLINGPQHF. CDR3 bases: TGTGCCAGCAGCTCTCTGATAAACGGGCCCCAGCATTTT.

There are a few counts of this clonotype. The V and J genes are TRBV2 and TRBJ2-5; D unresolved. Trimming took 4 bases from V and 3 from J, leaving 15 bases between them. The CDR3 extends over 15 amino acids. From germline, CDR1 is SNHLY and CDR2 FYNNEI. The CDR3 DNA sequence: TGTGCCAGCAGTGGTACTCTGAACCGGGAAGAGACCCAGTACTTC. This encodes CASSGTLNREETQYF.

The chain couples TRBV2 to TRBJ1-1; D not certain. Trimming pared 11 bases from V and 6 bases from J, leaving 13 bases between. This CDR3 is built from 11 residues. Germline assignment: CDR1 SNHLY and CDR2 FYNNEI. CDR3 coding DNA: TGTGCCTCCAGAGAGGGTCCTGAAGCTTTCTTT. It translates to CASREGPEAFF.

In nucleotides, the CDR3 is TGTGCCAGCAGCAGGGGGGCCCAGGGGAATGGCTACACCTTC. Translation gives CASSRGAQGNGYTF. This sequence joins TRBV2 and TRBJ1-2; 7 bases are a match to TRBD1. J lost 6 bases, V lost 6 bases, and 10 bases had no gene match. Germline V gene sequence: CDR1 SNHLY, CDR2 FYNNEI. The CDR3 runs 14 residues.

The chain links TRBV29-1 to TRBJ1-2; D call uncertain. Trimming cost V 2 bases and J 8 bases, with 18 bases left between them. The CDR3 extends over 14 amino acids. CDR1 is SQVTM and CDR2 is ANQGSEA in the germline V gene. The chain's CDR3 is CSVETFGEGLGYTF. CDR3 coding DNA: TGCAGCGTTGAAACCTTCGGGGAGGGCTTGGGCTACACCTTC.

V and J are TRBV7-9 and TRBJ1-5, with 8 bases aligning to TRBD1. This CDR3 is built from 19 residues. In germline, CDR1 is SEHNR, CDR2 FQNEAQ (reference sequence). V lost 6 bases and J lost 0; bases outside the gene matches: 16. Written as DNA, the CDR3 is TGTGCCAGCAGACCGGACAGGGAGGCGATCCGGGGTAGCAATCAGCCCCAGCATTTT. Residues: CASRPDREAIRGSNQPQHF.

On this clonotype: An end of the junction differs from the germline gene, which may be a read error. V usage is TRBV30 and J usage is TRBJ2-7, with 8 bases identical to TRBD1. There are 14 residues in the CDR3. Germline V gene sequence: CDR1 GTSNPN, CDR2 SVGIG (reference sequence). CDR3 sequence: CDWSDGTGRYEQYF. CDR3 in DNA: TGTGACTGGAGTGACGGGACAGGCAGATACGAGCAGTACTTC. Variable domain in full (rest from reference TRBV30 and TRBJ2-7): SQTIHQWPATLVQPVGSPLSLECTVEGTSNPNLYWYRQAAGRGLQLLFYSVGIGQISSEVPQNLSASRPQDRQFILSSKKLLLSDSGFYLCDWSDGTGRYEQYFGPGTRLTVT.